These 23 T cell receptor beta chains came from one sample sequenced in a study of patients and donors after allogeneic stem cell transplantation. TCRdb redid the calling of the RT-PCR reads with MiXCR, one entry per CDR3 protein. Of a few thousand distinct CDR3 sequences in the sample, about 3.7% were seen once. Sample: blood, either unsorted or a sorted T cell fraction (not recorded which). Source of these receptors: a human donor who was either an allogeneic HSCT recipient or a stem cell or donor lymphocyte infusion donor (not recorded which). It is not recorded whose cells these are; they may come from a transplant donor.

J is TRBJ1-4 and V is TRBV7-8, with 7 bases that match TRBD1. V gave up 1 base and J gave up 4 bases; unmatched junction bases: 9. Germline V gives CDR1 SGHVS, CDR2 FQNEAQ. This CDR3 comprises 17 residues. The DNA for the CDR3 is TGTGCCAGCAGCTTAGGTTTGAGGGACAGAATTAATGAAAAACTGTTTTTT. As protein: CASSLGLRDRINEKLFF.

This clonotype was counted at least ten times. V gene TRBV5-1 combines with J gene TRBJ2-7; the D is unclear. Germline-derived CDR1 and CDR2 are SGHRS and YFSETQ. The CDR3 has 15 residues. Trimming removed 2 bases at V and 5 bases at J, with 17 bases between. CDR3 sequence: CASSFSPPPENEQYF. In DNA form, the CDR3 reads TGCGCCAGCAGCTTTAGCCCCCCACCGGAAAACGAGCAGTACTTC.

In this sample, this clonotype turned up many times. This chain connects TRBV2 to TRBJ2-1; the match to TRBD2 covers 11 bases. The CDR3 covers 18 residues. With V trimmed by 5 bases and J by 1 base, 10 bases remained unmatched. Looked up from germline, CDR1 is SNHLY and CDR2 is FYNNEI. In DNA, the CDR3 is TGTGCCAGCAGTTCGCCACTAGCGGGAGTTAGATCCTACAATGAGCAGTTCTTC. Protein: CASSSPLAGVRSYNEQFF. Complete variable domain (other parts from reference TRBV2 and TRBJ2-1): EPEVTQTPSHQVTQMGQEVILRCVPISNHLYFYWYRQILGQKVEFLVSFYNNEISEKSEIFDDQFSVERPDGSNFTLKIRSTKLEDSAMYFCASSSPLAGVRSYNEQFFGPGTRLTVL.

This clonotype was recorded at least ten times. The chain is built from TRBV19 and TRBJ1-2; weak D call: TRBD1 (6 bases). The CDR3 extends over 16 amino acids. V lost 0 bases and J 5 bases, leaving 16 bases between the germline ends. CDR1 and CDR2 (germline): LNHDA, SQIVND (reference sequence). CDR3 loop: CASSIDPGGQFYGYTF. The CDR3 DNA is TGTGCCAGTAGTATAGATCCCGGAGGACAGTTTTATGGCTACACCTTC.

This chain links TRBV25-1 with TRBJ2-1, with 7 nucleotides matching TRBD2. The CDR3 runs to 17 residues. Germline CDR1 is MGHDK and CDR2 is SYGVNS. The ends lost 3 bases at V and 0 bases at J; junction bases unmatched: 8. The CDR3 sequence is CASSDRFGGSSYNEQFF. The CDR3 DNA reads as TGTGCCAGCAGTGACAGGTTTGGCGGGAGCTCCTACAATGAGCAGTTCTTC.

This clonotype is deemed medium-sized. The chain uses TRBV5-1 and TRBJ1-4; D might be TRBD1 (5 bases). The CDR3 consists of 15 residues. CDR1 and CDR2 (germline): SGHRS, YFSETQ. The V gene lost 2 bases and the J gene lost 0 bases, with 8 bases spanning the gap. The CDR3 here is CASSFRQSTNEKLFF. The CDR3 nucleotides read TGCGCCAGCAGCTTTCGACAGTCAACTAATGAAAAACTGTTTTTT.

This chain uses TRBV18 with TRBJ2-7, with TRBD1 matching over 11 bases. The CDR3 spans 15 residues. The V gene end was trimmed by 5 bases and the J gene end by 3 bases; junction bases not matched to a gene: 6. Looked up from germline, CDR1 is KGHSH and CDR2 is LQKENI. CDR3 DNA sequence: TGTGCCAGCTCATCAACGGGACAGGGGGACTACGAGCAGTACTTC. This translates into CASSSTGQGDYEQYF.

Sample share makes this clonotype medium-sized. The CDR3, as DNA: TGTGCCAGCAGCTTAGTGACTGGGCCCCAGCATTTT. Translated: CASSLVTGPQHF. The chain carries TRBV7-8 and TRBJ1-5; D call uncertain. CDR1 is SGHVS, CDR2 FQNEAQ, per germline. With 1 base removed from V and 9 bases from J, the gap between germline ends came to 7 bases. This CDR3 has 12 amino acids.

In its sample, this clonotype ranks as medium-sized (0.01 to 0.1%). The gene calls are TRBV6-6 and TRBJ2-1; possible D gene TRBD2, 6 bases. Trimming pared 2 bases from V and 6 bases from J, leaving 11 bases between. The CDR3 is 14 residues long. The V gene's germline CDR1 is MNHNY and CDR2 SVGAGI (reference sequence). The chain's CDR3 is CASSYGDWVNEQFF. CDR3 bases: TGTGCCAGCAGTTACGGGGACTGGGTCAATGAGCAGTTCTTC.

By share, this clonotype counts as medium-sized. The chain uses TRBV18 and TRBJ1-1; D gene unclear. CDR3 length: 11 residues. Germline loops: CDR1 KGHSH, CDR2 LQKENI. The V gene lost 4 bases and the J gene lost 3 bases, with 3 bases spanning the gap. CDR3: CASSRDTEAFF. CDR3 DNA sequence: TGTGCCAGCTCACGGGACACTGAAGCTTTCTTT.

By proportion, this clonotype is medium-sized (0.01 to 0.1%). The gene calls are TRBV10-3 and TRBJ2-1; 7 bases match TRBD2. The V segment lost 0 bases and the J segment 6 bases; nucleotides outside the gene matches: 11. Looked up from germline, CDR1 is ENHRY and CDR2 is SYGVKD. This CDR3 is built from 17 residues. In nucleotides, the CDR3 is TGTGCCATCAGTGAGTCCGCCGGACTAGAATCTTCCAATGAGCAGTTCTTC. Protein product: CAISESAGLESSNEQFF.

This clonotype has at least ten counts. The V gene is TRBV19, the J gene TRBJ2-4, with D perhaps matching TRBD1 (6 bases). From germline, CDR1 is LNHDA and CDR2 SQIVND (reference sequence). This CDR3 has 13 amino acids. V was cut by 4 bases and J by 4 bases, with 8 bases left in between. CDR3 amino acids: CASSTDSKNIQYF. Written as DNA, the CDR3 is TGTGCCAGTAGTACGGACAGTAAAAACATTCAGTACTTC. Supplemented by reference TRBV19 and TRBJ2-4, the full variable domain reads DGGITQSPKYLFRKEGQNVTLSCEQNLNHDAMYWYRQDPGQGLRLIYYSQIVNDFQKGDIAEGYSVSREKKESFPLTVTSAQKNPTAFYLCASSTDSKNIQYFGAGTRLSVL.

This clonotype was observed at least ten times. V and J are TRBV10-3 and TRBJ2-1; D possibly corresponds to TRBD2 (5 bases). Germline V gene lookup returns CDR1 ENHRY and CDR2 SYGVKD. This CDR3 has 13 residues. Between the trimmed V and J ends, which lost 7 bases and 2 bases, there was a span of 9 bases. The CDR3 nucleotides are TGTGCCATCATGGGAGACCCCTACAATGAGCAGTTCTTC. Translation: CAIMGDPYNEQFF.

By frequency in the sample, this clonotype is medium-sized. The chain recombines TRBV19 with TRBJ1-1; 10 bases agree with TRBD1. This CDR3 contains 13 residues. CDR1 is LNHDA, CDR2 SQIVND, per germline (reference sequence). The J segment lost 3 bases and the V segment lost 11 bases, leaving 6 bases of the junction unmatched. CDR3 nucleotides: TGTGCCTCACGGGGGACAGGGGACACTGAAGCTTTCTTT. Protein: CASRGTGDTEAFF.

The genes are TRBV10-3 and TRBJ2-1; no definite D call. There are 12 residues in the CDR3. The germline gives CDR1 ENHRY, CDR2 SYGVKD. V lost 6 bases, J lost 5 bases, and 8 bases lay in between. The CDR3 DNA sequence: TGTGCCATCAGGACGACGGACAATGAGCAGTTCTTC. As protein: CAIRTTDNEQFF.

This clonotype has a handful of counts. The CDR3 nucleotides are TGTGCCAGCAGCCCGGGACTAGCCCATCACTACGAGCAGTACTTC. It codes for CASSPGLAHHYEQYF. The chain is built from TRBV7-2 and TRBJ2-7; 9 nucleotides match TRBD2. Germline values: CDR1 SGHTA, CDR2 FQGNSA. CDR3 length equals 15 residues. Trimming took 5 bases from V and 3 from J; bases not matched to a gene: 8.

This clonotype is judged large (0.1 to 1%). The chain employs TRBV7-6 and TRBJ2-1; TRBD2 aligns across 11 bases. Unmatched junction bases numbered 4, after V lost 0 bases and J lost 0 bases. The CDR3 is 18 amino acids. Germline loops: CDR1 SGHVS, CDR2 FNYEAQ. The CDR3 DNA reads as TGTGCCAGCAGCTTAGCACTAGCGGGAGATTACTCCTACAATGAGCAGTTCTTC. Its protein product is CASSLALAGDYSYNEQFF.

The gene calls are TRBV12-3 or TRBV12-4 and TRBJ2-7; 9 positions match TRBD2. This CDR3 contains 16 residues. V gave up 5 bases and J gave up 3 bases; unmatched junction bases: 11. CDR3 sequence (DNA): TGTGCCAGCAGTCCTACCCCGGGACTAGCAAGCTACGAGCAGTACTTC. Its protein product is CASSPTPGLASYEQYF.

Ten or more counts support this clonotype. The CDR3 is CASSRELAGGNNEQFF. DNA of the CDR3: TGTGCCAGCAGCCGTGAACTAGCGGGAGGGAACAATGAGCAGTTCTTC. V usage is TRBV6-4 and J usage is TRBJ2-1, with 13 bases identical to TRBD2. Unmatched junction bases numbered 7, after V lost 6 bases and J lost 5 bases. From germline, CDR1 is MRHNA and CDR2 SNTAGT. CDR3 length: 16 amino acids.

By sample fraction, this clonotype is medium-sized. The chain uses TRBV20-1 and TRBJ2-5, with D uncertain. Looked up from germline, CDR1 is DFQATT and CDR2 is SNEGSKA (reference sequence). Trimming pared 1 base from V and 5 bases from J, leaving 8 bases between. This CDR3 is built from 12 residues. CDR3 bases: TGCAGTGCTAGAGGCAGAATGGAGACCCAGTACTTC. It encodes CSARGRMETQYF.

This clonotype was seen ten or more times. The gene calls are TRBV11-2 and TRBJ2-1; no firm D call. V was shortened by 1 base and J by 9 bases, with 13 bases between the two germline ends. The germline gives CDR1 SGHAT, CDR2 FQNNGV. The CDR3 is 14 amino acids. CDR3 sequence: CASSLVLGPGEQFF. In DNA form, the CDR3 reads TGTGCCAGCAGCTTAGTCCTAGGGCCCGGTGAGCAGTTCTTC. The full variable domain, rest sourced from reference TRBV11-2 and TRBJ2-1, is EAGVAQSPRYKIIEKRQSVAFWCNPISGHATLYWYQQILGQGPKLLIQFQNNGVVDDSQLPKDRFSAERLKGVDSTLKIQPAKLEDSAVYLCASSLVLGPGEQFFGPGTRLTVL.

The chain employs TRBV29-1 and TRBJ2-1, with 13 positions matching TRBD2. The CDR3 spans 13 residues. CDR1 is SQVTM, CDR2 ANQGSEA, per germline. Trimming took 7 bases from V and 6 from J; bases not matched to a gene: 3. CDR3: CSGGLAGVNEQFF. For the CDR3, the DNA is TGCAGCGGTGGACTAGCGGGAGTCAATGAGCAGTTCTTC.

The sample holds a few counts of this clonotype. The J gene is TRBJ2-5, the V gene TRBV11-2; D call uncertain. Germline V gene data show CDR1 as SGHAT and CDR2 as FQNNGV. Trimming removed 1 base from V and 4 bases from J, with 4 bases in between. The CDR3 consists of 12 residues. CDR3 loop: CASSLAGETQYF. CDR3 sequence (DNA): TGTGCCAGCAGCTTAGCGGGAGAGACCCAGTACTTC.